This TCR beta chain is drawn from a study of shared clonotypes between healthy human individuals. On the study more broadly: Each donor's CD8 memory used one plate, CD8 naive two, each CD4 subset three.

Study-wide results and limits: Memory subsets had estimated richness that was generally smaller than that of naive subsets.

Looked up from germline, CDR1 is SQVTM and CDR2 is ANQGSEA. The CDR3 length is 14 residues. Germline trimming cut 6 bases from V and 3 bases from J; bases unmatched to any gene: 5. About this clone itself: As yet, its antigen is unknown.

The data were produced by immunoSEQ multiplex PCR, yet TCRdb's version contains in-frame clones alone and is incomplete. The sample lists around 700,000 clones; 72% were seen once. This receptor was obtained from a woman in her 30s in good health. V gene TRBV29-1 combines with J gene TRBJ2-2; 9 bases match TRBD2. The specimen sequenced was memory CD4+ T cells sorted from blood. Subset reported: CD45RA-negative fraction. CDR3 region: CSVAGLAYTGELFF. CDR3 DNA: TGCAGCGTGGCGGGACTAGCCTACACCGGGGAGCTGTTTTTT.